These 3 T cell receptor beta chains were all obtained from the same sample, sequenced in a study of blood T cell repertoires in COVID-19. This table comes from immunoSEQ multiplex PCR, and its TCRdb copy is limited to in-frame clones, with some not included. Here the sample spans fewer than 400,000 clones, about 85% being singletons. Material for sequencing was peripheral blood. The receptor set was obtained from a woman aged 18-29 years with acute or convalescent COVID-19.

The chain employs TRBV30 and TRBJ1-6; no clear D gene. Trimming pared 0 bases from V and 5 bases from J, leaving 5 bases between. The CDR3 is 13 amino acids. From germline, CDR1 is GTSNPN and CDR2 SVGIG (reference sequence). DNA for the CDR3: TGTGCCTGGAGTGTAGAGGATAATTCACCCCTCCACTTT. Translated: CAWSVEDNSPLHF. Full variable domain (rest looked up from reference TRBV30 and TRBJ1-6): SQTIHQWPATLVQPVGSPLSLECTVEGTSNPNLYWYRQAAGRGLQLLFYSVGIGQISSEVPQNLSASRPQDRQFILSSKKLLLSDSGFYLCAWSVEDNSPLHFGNGTRLTVT.

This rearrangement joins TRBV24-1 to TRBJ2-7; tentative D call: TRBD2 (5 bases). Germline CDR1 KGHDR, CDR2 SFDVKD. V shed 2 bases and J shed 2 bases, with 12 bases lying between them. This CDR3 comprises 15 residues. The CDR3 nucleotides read TGTGCCACCAGTGATTCCCAAGCGGTTGCCTACGAGCAGTACTTC. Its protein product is CATSDSQAVAYEQYF.

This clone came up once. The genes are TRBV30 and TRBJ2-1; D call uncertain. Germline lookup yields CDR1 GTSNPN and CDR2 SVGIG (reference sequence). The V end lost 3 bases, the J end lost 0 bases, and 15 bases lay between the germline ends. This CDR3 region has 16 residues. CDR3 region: CAWSAKQPSSYNEQFF. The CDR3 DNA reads TGTGCCTGGAGCGCCAAACAGCCGAGCTCCTACAATGAGCAGTTCTTC.